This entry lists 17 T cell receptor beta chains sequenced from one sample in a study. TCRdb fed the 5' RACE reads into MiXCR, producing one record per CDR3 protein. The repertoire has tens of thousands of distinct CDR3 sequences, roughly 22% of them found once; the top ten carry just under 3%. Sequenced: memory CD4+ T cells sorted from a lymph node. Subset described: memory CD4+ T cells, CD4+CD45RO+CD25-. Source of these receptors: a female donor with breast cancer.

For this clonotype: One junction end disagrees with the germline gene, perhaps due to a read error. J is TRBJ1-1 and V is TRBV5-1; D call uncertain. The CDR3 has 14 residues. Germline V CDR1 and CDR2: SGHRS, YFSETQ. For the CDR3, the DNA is TGCGCCAGCAGCTCGACCCAGCTGAACACTGAAGCTCTCTTT. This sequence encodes CASSSTQLNTEALF.

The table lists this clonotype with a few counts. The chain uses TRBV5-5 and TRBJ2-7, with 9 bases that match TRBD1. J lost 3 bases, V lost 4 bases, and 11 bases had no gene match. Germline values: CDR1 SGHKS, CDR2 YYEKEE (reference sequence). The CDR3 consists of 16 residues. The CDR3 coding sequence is TGTGCCAGCAGCAGGAGGGGACAGGGTATTAACTACGAGCAGTACTTC. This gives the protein CASSRRGQGINYEQYF. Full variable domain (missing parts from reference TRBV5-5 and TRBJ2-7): DAGVTQSPTHLIKTRGQQVTLRCSPISGHKSVSWYQQVLGQGPQFIFQYYEKEERGRGNFPDRFSARQFPNYSSELNVNALLLGDSALYLCASSRRGQGINYEQYFGPGTRLTVT.

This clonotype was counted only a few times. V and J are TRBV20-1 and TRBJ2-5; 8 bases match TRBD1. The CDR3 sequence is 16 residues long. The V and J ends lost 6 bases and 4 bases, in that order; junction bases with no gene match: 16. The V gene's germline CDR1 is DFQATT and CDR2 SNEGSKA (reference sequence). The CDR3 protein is CSAHRGVISRGETQYF. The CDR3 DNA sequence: TGCAGTGCGCACAGGGGGGTCATCTCAAGGGGAGAGACCCAGTACTTC.

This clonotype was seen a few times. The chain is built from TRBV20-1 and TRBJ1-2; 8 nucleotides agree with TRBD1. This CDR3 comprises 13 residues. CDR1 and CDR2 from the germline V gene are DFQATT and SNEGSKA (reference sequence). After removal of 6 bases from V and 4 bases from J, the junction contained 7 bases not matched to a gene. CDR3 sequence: CSAVDRVAYGYTF. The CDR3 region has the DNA TGCAGTGCCGTGGACAGGGTGGCCTATGGCTACACCTTC.

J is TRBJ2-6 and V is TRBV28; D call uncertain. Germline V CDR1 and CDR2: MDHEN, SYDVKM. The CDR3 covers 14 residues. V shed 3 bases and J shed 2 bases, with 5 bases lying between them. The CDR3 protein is CASSFIAGANVLTF. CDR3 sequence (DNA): TGTGCCAGCAGTTTCATTGCTGGGGCCAACGTCCTGACTTTC. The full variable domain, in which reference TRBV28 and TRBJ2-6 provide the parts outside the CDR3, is DVKVTQSSRYLVKRTGEKVFLECVQDMDHENMFWYRQDPGLGLRLIYFSYDVKMKEKGDIPEGYSVSREKKERFSLILESASTNQTSMYLCASSFIAGANVLTFGAGSRLTVL.

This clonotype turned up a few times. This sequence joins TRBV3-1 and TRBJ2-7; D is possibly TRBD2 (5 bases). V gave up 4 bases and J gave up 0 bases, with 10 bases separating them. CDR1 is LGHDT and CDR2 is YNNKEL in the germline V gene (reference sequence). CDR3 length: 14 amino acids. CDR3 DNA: TGTGCCAGCAGCCCAAGGAGGAGCTCCTACGAGCAGTACTTC. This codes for CASSPRRSSYEQYF.

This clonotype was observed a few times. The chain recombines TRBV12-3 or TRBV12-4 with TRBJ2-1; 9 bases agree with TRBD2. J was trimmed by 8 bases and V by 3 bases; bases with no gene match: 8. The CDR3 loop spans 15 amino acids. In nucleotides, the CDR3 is TGTGCCAGCAGTTTTGTGCTAGCGGGACGGCATGAGCAGTTCTTC. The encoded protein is CASSFVLAGRHEQFF.

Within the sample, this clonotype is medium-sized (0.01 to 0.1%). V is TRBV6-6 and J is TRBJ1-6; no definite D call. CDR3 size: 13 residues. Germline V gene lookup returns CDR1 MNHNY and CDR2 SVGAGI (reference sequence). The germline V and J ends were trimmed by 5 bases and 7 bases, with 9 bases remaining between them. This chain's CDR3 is CASSPTRNSPLHF. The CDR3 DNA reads TGTGCCAGCAGTCCGACCAGAAATTCACCCCTCCACTTT.

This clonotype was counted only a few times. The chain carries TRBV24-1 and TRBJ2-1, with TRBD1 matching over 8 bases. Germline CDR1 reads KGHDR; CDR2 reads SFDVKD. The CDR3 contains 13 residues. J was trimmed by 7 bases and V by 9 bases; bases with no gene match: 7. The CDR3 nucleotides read TGTGCCACCGCCGGACAGGGAAGGAATGAGCAGTTCTTC. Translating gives CATAGQGRNEQFF.

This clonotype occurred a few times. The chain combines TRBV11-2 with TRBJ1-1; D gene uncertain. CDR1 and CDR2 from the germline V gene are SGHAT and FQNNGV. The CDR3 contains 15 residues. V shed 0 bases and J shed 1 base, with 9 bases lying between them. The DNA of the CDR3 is TGTGCCAGCAGCTTAGATGGATTCAGGAACACTGAAGCTTTCTTT. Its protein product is CASSLDGFRNTEAFF.

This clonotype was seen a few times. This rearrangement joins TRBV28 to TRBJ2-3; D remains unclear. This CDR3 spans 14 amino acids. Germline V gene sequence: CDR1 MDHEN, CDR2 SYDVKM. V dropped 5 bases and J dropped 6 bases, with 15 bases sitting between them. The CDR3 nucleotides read TGTGCCAGCAGTGAACCCCGAGGAGCGGATACGCAGTATTTT. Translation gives CASSEPRGADTQYF.

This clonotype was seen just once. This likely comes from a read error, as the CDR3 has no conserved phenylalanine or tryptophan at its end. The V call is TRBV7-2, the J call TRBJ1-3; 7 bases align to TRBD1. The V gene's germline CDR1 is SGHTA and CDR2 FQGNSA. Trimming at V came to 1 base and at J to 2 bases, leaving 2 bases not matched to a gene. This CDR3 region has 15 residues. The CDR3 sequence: CASSLEGQTGNTIYL. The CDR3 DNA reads TGTGCCAGCAGCTTAGAGGGACAGACTGGAAACACCATATATTTA.

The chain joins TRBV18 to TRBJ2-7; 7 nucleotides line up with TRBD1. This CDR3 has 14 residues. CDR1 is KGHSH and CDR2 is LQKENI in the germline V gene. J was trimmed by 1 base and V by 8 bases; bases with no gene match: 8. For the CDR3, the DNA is TGTGCCAGCGCCGGACAGGTCTCTTCCTACGAGCAGTACTTC. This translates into CASAGQVSSYEQYF.

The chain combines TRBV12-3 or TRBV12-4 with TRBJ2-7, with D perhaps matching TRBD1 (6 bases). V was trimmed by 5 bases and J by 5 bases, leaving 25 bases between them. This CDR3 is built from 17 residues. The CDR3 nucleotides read TGTGCCAGCAGTCGTATCACAGGGTGGGGTGTCTACAACGAGCAGTACTTC. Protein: CASSRITGWGVYNEQYF.

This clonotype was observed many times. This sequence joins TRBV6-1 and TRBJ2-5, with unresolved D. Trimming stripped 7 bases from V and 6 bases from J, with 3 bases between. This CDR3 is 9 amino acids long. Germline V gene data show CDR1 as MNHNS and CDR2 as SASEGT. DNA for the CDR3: TGTGCCAGCATCAAGACCCAGTACTTC. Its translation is CASIKTQYF.

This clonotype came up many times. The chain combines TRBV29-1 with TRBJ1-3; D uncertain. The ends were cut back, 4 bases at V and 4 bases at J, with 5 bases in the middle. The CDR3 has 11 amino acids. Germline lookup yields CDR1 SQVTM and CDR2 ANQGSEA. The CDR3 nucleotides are TGCAGCGTTGTTGTAGGAAACACCATATATTTT. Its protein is CSVVVGNTIYF. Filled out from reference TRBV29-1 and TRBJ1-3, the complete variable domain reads SAVISQKPSRDICQRGTSLTIQCQVDSQVTMMFWYRQQPGQSLTLIATANQGSEATYESGFVIDKFPISRPNLTFSTLTVSNMSPEDSSIYLCSVVVGNTIYFGEGSWLTVV.

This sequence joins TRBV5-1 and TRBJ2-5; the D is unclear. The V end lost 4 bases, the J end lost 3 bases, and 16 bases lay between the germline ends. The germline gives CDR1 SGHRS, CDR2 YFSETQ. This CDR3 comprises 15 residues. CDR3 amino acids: CASSRTDYSEETQYF. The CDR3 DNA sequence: TGCGCCAGCAGCCGTACTGATTACAGTGAAGAGACCCAGTACTTC.